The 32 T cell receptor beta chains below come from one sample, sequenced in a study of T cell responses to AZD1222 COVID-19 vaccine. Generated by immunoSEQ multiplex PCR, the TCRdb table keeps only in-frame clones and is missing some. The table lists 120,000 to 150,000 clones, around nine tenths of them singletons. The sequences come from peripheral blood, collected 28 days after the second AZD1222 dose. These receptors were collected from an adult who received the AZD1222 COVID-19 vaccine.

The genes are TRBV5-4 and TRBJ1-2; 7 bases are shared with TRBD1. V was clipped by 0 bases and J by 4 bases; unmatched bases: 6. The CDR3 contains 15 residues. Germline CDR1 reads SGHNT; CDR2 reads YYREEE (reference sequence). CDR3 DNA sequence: TGTGCCAGCAGCTTGGCTGGGGACAGCCTCTATGGCTACACCTTC. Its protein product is CASSLAGDSLYGYTF.

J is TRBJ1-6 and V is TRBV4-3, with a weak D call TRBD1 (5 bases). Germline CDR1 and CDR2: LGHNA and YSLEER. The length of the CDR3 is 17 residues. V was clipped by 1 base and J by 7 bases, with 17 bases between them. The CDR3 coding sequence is TGCGCCAGCAGCCAAGGGGTGGGTGGGGCGTCCAATTCACCCCTCCACTTT. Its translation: CASSQGVGGASNSPLHF.

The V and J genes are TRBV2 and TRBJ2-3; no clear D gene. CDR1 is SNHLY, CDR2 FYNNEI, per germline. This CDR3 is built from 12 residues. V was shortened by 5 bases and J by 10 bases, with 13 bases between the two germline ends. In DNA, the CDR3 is TGTGCCAGCAGTTGGGCCCCGGCGGCGCAGTATTTT. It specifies CASSWAPAAQYF.

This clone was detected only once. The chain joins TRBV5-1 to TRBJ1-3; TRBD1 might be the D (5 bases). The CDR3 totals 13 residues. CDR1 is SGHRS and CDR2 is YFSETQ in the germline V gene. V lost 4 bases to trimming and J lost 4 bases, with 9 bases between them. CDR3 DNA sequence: TGCGCCAGCAGCCAGGGATCCGGAAACACCATATATTTT. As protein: CASSQGSGNTIYF.

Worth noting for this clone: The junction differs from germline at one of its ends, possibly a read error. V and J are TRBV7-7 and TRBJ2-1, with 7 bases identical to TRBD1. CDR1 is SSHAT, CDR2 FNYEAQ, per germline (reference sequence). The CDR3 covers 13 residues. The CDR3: CASSLGQGDEQFF. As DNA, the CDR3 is TGTGCTAGCAGCTTAGGTCAGGGGGATGAGCAGTTCTTC.

The CDR3 DNA reads as TGTGCCAGCAGCCAGGACCGGGGTATCAATTCACCCCTCCACTTT. Translation: CASSQDRGINSPLHF. The chain couples TRBV7-9 to TRBJ1-6; D not resolved. The ends were cut back, 5 bases at V and 7 bases at J, with 15 bases in the middle. Per the germline V gene, CDR1 is SEHNR and CDR2 is FQNEAQ (reference sequence). The CDR3 covers 15 residues.

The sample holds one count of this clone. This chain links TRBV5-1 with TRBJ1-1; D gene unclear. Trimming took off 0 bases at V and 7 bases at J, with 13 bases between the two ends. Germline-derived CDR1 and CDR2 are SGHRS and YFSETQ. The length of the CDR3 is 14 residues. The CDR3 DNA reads TGCGCCAGCAGCTTGGAGGTCGGGTTCGGTGAAGCTTTCTTT. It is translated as CASSLEVGFGEAFF.

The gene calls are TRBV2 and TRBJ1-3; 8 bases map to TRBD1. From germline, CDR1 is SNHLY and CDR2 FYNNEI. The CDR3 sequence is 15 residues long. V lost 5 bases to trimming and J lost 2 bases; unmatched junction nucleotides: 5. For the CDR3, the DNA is TGTGCCAGCAGTACTACAGGGGGTCCTGGAAACACCATATATTTT. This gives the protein CASSTTGGPGNTIYF.

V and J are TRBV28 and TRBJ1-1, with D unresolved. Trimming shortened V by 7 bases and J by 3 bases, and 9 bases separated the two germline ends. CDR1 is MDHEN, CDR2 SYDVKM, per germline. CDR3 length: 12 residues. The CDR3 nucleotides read TGTGCCAGCAAAGTCTCGGACACTGAAGCTTTCTTT. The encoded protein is CASKVSDTEAFF. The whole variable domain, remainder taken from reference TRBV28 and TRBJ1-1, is DVKVTQSSRYLVKRTGEKVFLECVQDMDHENMFWYRQDPGLGLRLIYFSYDVKMKEKGDIPEGYSVSREKKERFSLILESASTNQTSMYLCASKVSDTEAFFGQGTRLTVV.

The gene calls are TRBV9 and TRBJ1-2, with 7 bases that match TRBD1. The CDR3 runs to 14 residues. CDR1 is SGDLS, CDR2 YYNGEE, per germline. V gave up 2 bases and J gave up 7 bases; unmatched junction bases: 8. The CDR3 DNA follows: TGTGCCAGCAGCGTTACCGACAGGGTGAGTGGCTACACCTTC. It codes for CASSVTDRVSGYTF.

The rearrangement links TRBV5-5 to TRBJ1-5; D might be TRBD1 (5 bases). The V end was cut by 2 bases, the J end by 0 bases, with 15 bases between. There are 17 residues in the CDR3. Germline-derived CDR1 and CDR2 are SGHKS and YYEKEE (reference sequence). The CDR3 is CASSFTGERYSNQPQHF. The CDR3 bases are TGTGCCAGCAGCTTTACGGGGGAGAGATATAGCAATCAGCCCCAGCATTTT.

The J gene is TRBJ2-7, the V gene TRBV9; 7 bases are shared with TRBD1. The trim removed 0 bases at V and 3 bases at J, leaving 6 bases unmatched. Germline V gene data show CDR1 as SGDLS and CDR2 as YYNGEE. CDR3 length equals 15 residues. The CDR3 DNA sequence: TGTGCCAGCAGCGTAGGAGGACAGGTGAACTACGAGCAGTACTTC. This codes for CASSVGGQVNYEQYF.

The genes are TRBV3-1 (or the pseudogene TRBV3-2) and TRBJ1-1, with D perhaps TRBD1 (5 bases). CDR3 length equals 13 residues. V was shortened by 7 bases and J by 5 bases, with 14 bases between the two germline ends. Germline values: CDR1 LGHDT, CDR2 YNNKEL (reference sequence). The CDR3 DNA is TGTGCCAGCAATCAGGGTTCGATGACTGAAGCTTTCTTT. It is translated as CASNQGSMTEAFF.

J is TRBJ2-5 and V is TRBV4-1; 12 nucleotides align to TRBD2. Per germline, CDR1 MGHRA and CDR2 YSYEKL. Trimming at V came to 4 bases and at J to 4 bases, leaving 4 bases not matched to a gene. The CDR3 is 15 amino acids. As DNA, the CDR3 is TGCGCCAGCAGCCCTAGCGGGGGGGGAGGAGAGACCCAGTACTTC. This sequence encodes CASSPSGGGGETQYF.

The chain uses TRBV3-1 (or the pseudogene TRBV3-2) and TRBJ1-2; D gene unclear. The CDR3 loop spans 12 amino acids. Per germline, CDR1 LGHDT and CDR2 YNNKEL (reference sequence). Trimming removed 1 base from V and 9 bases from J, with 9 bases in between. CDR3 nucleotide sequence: TGTGCCAGCAGCCAAGTGGCGGGAAGCTACACCTTC. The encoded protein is CASSQVAGSYTF.

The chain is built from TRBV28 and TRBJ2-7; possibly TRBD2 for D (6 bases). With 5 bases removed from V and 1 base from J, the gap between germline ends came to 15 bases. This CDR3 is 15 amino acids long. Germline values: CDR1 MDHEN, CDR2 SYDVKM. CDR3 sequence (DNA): TGTGCCAGCAGTCGCGAGGGCGGGGAGTCCTACGAGCAGTACTTC. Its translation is CASSREGGESYEQYF.

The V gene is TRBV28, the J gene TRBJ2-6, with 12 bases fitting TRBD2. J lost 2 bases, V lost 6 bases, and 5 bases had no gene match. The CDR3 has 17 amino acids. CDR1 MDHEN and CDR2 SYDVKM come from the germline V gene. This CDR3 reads CASSGSSGRAGANVLTF. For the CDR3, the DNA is TGTGCCAGCAGCGGGTCTAGCGGGAGGGCTGGGGCCAACGTCCTGACTTTC.

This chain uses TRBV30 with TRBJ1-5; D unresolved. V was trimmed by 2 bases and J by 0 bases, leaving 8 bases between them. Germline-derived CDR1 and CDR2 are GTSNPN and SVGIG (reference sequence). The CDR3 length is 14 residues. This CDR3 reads CAWSYGVSNQPQHF. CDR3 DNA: TGTGCCTGGAGTTATGGGGTTAGCAATCAGCCCCAGCATTTT.

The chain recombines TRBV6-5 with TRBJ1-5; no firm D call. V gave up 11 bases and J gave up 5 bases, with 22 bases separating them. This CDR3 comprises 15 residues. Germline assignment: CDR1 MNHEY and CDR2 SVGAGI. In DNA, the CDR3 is TGTGCCGCCGGCGTTCAGGTAACCCGGGATCAGCCCCAGCATTTT. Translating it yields CAAGVQVTRDQPQHF.

The CDR3 coding sequence is TGTGCCAGCAGCTTGGGGTCAGGGAGCTCCTACAATGAGCAGTTCTTC. Translated: CASSLGSGSSYNEQFF. The chain links TRBV5-5 to TRBJ2-1; D may match TRBD1 or TRBD2 (5 bases each). The germline gives CDR1 SGHKS, CDR2 YYEKEE (reference sequence). V was cut by 0 bases and J by 0 bases, with 10 bases left in between. This CDR3 is 16 amino acids long.

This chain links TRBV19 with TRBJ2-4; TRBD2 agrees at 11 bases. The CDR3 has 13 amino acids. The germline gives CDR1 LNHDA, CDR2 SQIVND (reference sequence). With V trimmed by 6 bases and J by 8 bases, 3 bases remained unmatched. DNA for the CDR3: TGTGCCAGTAGGCTAGCGGGGGGCGACATTCAGTACTTC. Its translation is CASRLAGGDIQYF.

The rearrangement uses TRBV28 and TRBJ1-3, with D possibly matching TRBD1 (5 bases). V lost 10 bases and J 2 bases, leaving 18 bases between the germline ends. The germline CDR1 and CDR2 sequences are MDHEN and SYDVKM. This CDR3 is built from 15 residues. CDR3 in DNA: TGTGCCACCGCGGGGGACCAAGCTCCTGGAAACACCATATATTTT. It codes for CATAGDQAPGNTIYF.

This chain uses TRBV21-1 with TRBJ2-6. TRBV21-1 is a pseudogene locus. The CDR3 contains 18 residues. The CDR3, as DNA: TGTGCCAGCAGCACCCGGGACCTTGTCCTTTACGGGGCCAACGTCCTGACTTTC. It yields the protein CASSTRDLVLYGANVLTF.

The CDR3 DNA is TGTGCCAGCTGGGCTTACAGGGCAGACACTGAAGCTTTCTTT. The encoded protein is CASWAYRADTEAFF. The rearrangement uses TRBV6-5 and TRBJ1-1; TRBD1 is a possible D gene (6 bases). This CDR3 comprises 14 residues. CDR1 and CDR2 (germline): MNHEY, SVGAGI. The germline V and J ends were trimmed by 8 bases and 3 bases, with 16 bases remaining between them.

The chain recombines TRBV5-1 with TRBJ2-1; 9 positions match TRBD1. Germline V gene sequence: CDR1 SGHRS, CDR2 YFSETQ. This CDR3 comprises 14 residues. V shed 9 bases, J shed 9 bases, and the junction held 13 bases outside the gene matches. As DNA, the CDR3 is TGCGCCACCAAGGGACAGGGAGGAAGCAGTGAGCAGTTCTTC. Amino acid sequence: CATKGQGGSSEQFF.

The chain's CDR3 is CASTIMAVDGYTF. The CDR3 region has the DNA TGTGCCAGCACCATAATGGCTGTGGATGGCTACACCTTC. The chain links TRBV21-1 to TRBJ1-2; TRBD1, the table's D call, was not compared with the DNA. TRBV21-1 is annotated as a pseudogene. This CDR3 is 13 amino acids long.

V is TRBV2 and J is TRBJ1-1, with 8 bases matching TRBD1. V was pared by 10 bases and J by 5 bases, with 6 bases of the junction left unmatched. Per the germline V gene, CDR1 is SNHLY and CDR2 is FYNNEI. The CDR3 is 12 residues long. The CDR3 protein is CATRQGSTEAFF. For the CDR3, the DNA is TGTGCCACACGACAGGGGAGTACTGAAGCTTTCTTT.

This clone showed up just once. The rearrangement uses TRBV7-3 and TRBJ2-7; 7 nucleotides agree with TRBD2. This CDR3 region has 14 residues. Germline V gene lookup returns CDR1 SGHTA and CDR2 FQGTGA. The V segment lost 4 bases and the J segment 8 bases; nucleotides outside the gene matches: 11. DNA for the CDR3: TGTGCCAGCAGCTCCCTCGCGGGAGACAGCCAGCAGTACTTC. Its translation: CASSSLAGDSQQYF.

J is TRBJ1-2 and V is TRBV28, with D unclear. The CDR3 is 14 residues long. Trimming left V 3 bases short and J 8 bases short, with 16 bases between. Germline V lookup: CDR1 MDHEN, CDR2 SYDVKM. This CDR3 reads CASSLGGLQEGYTF. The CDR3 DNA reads TGTGCCAGCAGTTTGGGAGGTTTACAAGAGGGCTACACCTTC.

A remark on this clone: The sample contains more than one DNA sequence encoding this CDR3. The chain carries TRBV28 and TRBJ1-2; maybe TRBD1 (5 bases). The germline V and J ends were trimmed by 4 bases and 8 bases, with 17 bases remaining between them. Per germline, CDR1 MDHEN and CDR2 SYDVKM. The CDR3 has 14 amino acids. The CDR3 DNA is TGTGCCAGCAGTTCCACCGGGGCAAGGGGAGGCTACACCTTC. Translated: CASSSTGARGGYTF.

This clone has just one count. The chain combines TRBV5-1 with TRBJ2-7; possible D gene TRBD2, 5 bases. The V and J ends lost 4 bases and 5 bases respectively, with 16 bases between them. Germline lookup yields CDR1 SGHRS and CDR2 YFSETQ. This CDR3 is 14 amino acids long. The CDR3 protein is CASSPGIRGDEQYF. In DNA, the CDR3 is TGCGCCAGCAGCCCGGGGATCCGTGGGGACGAGCAGTACTTC.

CDR3 nucleotides: TGTGCCAGCAGCGGAGGGGGTGGGAATACGCAGTATTTT. Its translation: CASSGGGGNTQYF. This chain connects TRBV27 to TRBJ2-3; TRBD1 or TRBD2 may be the D gene (6 bases each). Germline CDR1 and CDR2: MNHEY and SMNVEV (reference sequence). V was shortened by 6 bases and J by 7 bases, with 14 bases between the two germline ends. CDR3 size: 13 residues.